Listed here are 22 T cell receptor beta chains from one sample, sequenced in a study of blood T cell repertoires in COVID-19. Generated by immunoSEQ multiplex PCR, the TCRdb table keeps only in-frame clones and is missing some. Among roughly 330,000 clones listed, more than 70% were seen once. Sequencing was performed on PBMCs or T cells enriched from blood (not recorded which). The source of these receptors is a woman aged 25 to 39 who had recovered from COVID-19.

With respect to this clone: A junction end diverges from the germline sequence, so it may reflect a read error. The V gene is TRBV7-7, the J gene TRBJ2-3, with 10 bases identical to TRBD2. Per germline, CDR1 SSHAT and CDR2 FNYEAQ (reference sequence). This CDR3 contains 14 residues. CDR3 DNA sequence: TGTGCTAGCAGCTCGACTAGCGGGTCAGATACGCAGTATTTT. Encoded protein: CASSSTSGSDTQYF. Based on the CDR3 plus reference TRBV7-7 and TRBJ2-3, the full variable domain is GAGVSQSPRYKVTKRGQDVTLRCDPISSHATLYWYQQALGQGPEFLTYFNYEAQPDKSGLPSDRFSAERPEGSISTLTIQRTEQRDSAMYRCASSSTSGSDTQYFGPGTRLTVL.

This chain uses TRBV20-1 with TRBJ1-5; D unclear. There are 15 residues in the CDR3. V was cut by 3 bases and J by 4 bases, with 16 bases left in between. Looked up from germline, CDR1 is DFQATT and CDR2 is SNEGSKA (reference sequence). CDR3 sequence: CSASLAGEINQPQHF. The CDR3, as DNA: TGCAGTGCTAGTCTTGCCGGGGAGATTAATCAGCCCCAGCATTTT.

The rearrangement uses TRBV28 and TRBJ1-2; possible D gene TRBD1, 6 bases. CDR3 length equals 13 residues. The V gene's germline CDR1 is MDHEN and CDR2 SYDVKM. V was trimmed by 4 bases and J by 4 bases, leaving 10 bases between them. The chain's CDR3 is CASSSPTGYGYTF. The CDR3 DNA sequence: TGTGCCAGCAGTTCCCCGACAGGCTATGGCTACACCTTC.

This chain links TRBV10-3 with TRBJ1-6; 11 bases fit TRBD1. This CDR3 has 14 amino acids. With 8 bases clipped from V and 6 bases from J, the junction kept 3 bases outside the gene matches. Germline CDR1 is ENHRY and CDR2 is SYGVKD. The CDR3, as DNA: TGTGCCATCGGACAGGGGGCTGGTAATTCACCCCTCCACTTT. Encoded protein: CAIGQGAGNSPLHF.

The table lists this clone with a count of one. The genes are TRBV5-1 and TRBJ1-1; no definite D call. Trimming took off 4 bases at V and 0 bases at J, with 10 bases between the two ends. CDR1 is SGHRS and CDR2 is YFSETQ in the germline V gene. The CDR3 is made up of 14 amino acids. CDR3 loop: CASSQEVLNTEAFF. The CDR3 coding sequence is TGCGCCAGCAGCCAGGAAGTTTTGAACACTGAAGCTTTCTTT.

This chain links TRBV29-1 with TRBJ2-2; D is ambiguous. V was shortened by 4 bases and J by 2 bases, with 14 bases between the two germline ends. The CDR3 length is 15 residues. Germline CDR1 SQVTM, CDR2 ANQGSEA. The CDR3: CSVGQRSSNTGELFF. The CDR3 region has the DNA TGCAGCGTTGGGCAGAGGTCTAGTAACACCGGGGAGCTGTTTTTT.

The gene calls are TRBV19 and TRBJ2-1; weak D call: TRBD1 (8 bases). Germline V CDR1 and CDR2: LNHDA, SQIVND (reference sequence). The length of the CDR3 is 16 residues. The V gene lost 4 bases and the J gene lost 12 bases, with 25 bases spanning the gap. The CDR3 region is CASSTQGALWREGQFF. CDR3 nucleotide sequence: TGTGCCAGTAGTACGCAGGGGGCGTTGTGGAGGGAGGGGCAGTTCTTC.

Here the CDR3 DNA reads TGTGCCAGCAGCCCCTTGGACAGGGGGGACACCGGGGAGCTGTTTTTT. Translated: CASSPLDRGDTGELFF. The J gene is TRBJ2-2, the V gene TRBV28; 10 positions match TRBD1. The CDR3 covers 16 residues. Trimming removed 6 bases from V and 3 bases from J; junction bases left unmatched: 7. Germline CDR1 reads MDHEN; CDR2 reads SYDVKM.

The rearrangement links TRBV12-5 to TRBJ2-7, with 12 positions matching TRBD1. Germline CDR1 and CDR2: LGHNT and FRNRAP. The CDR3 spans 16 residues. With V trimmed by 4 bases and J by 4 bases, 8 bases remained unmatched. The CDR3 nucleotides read TGTGCTAGTGGTTCCCTCCCGGGACAGGGGGCTTACGAGCAGTACTTC. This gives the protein CASGSLPGQGAYEQYF.

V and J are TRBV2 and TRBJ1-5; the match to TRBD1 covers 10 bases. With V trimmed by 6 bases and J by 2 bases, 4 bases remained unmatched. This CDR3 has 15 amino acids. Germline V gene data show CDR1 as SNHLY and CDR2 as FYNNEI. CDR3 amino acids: CASRTGGGGNQPQHF. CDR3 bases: TGTGCCAGCAGGACAGGGGGCGGAGGCAATCAGCCCCAGCATTTT.

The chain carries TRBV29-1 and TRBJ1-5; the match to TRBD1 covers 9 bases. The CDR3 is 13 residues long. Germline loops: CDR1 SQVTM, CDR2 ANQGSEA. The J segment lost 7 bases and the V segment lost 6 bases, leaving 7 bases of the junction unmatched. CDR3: CSVLQGANQPQHF. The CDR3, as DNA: TGCAGCGTCCTACAGGGGGCGAACCAGCCCCAGCATTTT.

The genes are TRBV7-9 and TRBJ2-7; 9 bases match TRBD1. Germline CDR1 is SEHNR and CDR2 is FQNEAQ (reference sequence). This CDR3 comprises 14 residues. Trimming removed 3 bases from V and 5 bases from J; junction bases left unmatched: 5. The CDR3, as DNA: TGTGCCAGCAGCTTGGGACAGGGAGTCCACGAGCAGTACTTC. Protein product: CASSLGQGVHEQYF.

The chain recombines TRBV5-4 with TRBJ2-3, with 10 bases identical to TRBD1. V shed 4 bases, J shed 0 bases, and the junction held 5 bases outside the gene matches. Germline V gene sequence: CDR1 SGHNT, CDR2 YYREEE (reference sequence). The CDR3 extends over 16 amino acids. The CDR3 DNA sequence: TGTGCCAGCAGCGGCGAGACAGGGGGCAGCACAGATACGCAGTATTTT. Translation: CASSGETGGSTDTQYF.

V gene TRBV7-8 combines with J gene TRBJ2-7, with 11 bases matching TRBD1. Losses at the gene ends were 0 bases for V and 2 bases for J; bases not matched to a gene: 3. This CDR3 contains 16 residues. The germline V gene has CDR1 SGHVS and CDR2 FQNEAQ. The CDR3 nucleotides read TGTGCCAGCAGCTTAGCCGGGACAGGGGGTACCTACGAGCAGTACTTC. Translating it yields CASSLAGTGGTYEQYF.

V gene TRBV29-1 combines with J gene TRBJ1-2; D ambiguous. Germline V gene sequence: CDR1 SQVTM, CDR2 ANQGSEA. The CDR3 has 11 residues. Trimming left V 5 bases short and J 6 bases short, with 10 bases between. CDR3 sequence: CSVRGLDGYTF. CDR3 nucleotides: TGCAGCGTTCGAGGACTCGATGGCTACACCTTC.

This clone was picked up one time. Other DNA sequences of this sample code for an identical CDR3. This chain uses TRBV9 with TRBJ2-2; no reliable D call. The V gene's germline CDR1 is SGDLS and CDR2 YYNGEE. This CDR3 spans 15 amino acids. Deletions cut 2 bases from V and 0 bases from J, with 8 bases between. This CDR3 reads CASSVRGTNTGELFF. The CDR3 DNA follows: TGTGCCAGCAGCGTCCGAGGTACGAACACCGGGGAGCTGTTTTTT.

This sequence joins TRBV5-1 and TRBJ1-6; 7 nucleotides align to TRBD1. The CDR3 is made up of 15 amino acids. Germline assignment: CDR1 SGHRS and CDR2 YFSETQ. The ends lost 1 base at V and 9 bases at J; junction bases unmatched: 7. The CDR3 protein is CASSLTDRASSPLHF. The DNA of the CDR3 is TGCGCCAGCAGCTTGACCGACAGGGCGAGTTCACCCCTCCACTTT.

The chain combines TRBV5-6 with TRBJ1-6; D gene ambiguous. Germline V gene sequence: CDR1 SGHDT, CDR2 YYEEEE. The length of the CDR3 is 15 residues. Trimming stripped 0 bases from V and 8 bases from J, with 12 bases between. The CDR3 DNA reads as TGTGCCAGCAGCTTGGAATGGACTGAGTATTCACCCCTCCACTTT. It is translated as CASSLEWTEYSPLHF.

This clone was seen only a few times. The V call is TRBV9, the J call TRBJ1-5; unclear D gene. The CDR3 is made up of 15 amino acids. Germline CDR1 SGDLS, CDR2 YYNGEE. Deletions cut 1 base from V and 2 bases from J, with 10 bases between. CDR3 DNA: TGTGCCAGCAGCGTAAGCAGTGGAGGCAATCAGCCCCAGCATTTT. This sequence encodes CASSVSSGGNQPQHF.

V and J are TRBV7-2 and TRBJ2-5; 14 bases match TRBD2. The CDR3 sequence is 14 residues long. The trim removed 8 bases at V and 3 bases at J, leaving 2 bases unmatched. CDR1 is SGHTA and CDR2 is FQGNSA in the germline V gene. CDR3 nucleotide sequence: TGTGCCAGCCGACTAGCGGGGGGGAAAGAGACCCAGTACTTC. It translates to CASRLAGGKETQYF. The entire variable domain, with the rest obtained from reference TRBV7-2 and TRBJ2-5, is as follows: GAGVSQSPSNKVTEKGKDVELRCDPISGHTALYWYRQSLGQGLEFLIYFQGNSAPDKSGLPSDRFSAERTGGSVSTLTIQRTQQEDSAVYLCASRLAGGKETQYFGPGTRLLVL.

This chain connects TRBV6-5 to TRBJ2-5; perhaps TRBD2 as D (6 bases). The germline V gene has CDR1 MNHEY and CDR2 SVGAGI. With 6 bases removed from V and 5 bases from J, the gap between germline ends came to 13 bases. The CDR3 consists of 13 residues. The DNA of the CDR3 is TGTGCCAGCAGGGGGAAGGGGAGGGAGACCCAGTACTTC. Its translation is CASRGKGRETQYF.

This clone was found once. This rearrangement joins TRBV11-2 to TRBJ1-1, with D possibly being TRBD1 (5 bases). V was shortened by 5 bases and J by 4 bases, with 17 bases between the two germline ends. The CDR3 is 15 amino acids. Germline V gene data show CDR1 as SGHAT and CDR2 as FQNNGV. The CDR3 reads CASSPRGYMVTEAFF. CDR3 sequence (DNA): TGTGCCAGCAGCCCTCGGGGGTACATGGTCACTGAAGCTTTCTTT.